A single sample gave rise to the 20 T cell receptor beta chains below, sequenced in a study of PD-1 blockade in classical Hodgkin lymphoma. Method: immunoSEQ multiplex PCR; TCRdb's copy keeps in-frame clones and lacks some. The data show about 21,000 clones, approximately 87% seen once. Noted time point: newly diagnosed, previously untreated cHL patient sample. Thawed PBMCs were subjected to magnetic negative selection, which yielded isolated CD8+ T cells. Sequenced: CD8+ T cells from blood. The receptors were gathered from a human donor with classical Hodgkin lymphoma.

DNA of the CDR3: TGTGCCAGCAGGAACCGGGACGCCGCCTACGAGCAGTACTTC. This encodes CASRNRDAAYEQYF. The gene calls are TRBV28 and TRBJ2-7, with D perhaps matching TRBD1 or TRBD2 (5 bases each). Trimming shortened V by 6 bases and J by 2 bases, and 14 bases separated the two germline ends. The CDR3 has 14 amino acids. CDR1 MDHEN and CDR2 SYDVKM come from the germline V gene.

The genes are TRBV5-1 and TRBJ1-2; no reliable D call. CDR1 and CDR2 from the germline V gene are SGHRS and YFSETQ. The ends were cut back, 4 bases at V and 4 bases at J, with 14 bases in the middle. The CDR3 spans 14 residues. As DNA, the CDR3 is TGCGCCAGCAGCCCGGGAGCCAGTGGCTATGGCTACACCTTC. Encoded protein: CASSPGASGYGYTF.

V and J are TRBV4-1 and TRBJ2-1; D is possibly TRBD1 (5 bases). V lost 4 bases and J lost 3, with 19 bases in between. The CDR3 contains 17 residues. Germline V gene sequence: CDR1 MGHRA, CDR2 YSYEKL. CDR3 sequence reads: CASSLRAGLGVYNEQFF. The CDR3 DNA sequence: TGCGCCAGCAGCCTCCGGGCTGGCCTAGGGGTCTACAATGAGCAGTTCTTC.

The chain uses TRBV7-9 and TRBJ1-5, with D tentatively TRBD1 (6 bases). Germline V CDR1 and CDR2: SEHNR, FQNEAQ (reference sequence). The germline V and J ends were trimmed by 5 bases and 3 bases, with 17 bases remaining between them. This CDR3 has 16 residues. The CDR3 region is CASSQEGTSFNQPQHF. In nucleotides, the CDR3 is TGTGCCAGCAGCCAAGAAGGGACATCTTTCAATCAGCCCCAGCATTTT.

V usage is TRBV4-3 and J usage is TRBJ1-2; D unclear. The CDR3 sequence is 16 residues long. Germline V gene data show CDR1 as LGHNA and CDR2 as YSLEER. The V gene lost 0 bases and the J gene lost 2 bases, with 13 bases spanning the gap. CDR3 nucleotide sequence: TGCGCCAGCAGCCAAGATGGAGACACGTGGAACTATGGCTACACCTTC. Its translation: CASSQDGDTWNYGYTF.

V usage is TRBV7-2 and J usage is TRBJ2-7; tentatively, D is TRBD1 or TRBD2 (7 bases each). CDR1 is SGHTA and CDR2 is FQGNSA in the germline V gene. V lost 7 bases, J lost 7 bases, and 23 bases lay in between. This CDR3 region has 15 residues. CDR3: CASIPRGGLRWEQYF. CDR3 nucleotides: TGTGCCAGCATCCCCAGGGGGGGGCTCAGATGGGAGCAGTACTTC. The whole variable domain, filled in from reference TRBV7-2 and TRBJ2-7, reads GAGVSQSPSNKVTEKGKDVELRCDPISGHTALYWYRQSLGQGLEFLIYFQGNSAPDKSGLPSDRFSAERTGGSVSTLTIQRTQQEDSAVYLCASIPRGGLRWEQYFGPGTRLTVT.

The CDR3 region is CASNLLGRGTDTQYF. CDR3 bases: TGTGCCAGCAACCTATTAGGGAGGGGAACAGATACGCAGTATTTT. The genes are TRBV28 and TRBJ2-3, with 7 bases identical to TRBD2. This CDR3 is built from 15 residues. Trimming took 7 bases from V and 3 from J; bases not matched to a gene: 10. The germline V gene has CDR1 MDHEN and CDR2 SYDVKM.

The CDR3 is CASSSVIPCPPALSNQPQHF. Written as DNA, the CDR3 is TGTGCCAGCAGCTCAGTTATCCCTTGCCCCCCTGCTCTTAGCAATCAGCCCCAGCATTTT. The J gene is TRBJ1-5, the V gene TRBV11-3; D call uncertain. V dropped 4 bases and J dropped 0 bases, with 25 bases sitting between them. Per the germline V gene, CDR1 is SGHNT and CDR2 is YENEEA. The CDR3 spans 20 residues. The full variable domain, completed using reference TRBV11-3 and TRBJ1-5, is EAGVVQSPRYKIIEKKQPVAFWCNPISGHNTLYWYLQNLGQGPELLIRYENEEAVDDSQLPKDRFSAERLKGVDSTLKIQPAELGDSAVYLCASSSVIPCPPALSNQPQHFGDGTRLSIL.

The chain couples TRBV6-5 to TRBJ1-2; the D is unclear. Germline V gene lookup returns CDR1 MNHEY and CDR2 SVGAGI. The CDR3 runs to 12 residues. Trimming took 0 bases from V and 8 from J, leaving 7 bases between them. The DNA of the CDR3 is TGTGCCAGCAGTTACTCTTTGAGGGGCTACACCTTC. Protein: CASSYSLRGYTF.

This chain connects TRBV10-2 to TRBJ2-1, with 12 bases lining up with TRBD2. With V trimmed by 7 bases and J by 2 bases, 3 bases remained unmatched. In germline, CDR1 is WSHSY, CDR2 SAAADI. This CDR3 is built from 15 residues. CDR3 sequence: CASKTSGSPYNEQFF. CDR3 coding DNA: TGCGCCAGCAAGACTAGCGGGAGTCCCTACAATGAGCAGTTCTTC.

J is TRBJ2-1 and V is TRBV13; perhaps TRBD2 as D (6 bases). This CDR3 is built from 13 residues. V dropped 3 bases and J dropped 8 bases, with 11 bases sitting between them. The V gene's germline CDR1 is PRHDT and CDR2 FYEKMQ (reference sequence). The CDR3 sequence is CASSFGPGDEQFF. CDR3 in DNA: TGTGCCAGCAGCTTCGGACCGGGGGATGAGCAGTTCTTC.

The rearrangement uses TRBV27 and TRBJ2-7; D tentatively fits TRBD1 or TRBD2 (5 bases each). V dropped 5 bases and J dropped 3 bases, with 17 bases sitting between them. This CDR3 region has 15 residues. Germline V gene sequence: CDR1 MNHEY, CDR2 SMNVEV (reference sequence). The CDR3 bases are TGTGCCAGCAGTCCATCCCCCTTTGGGGGCTACGAGCAGTACTTC. This codes for CASSPSPFGGYEQYF.

The V and J genes are TRBV28 and TRBJ2-7; no clear D gene. The germline V and J ends were trimmed by 6 bases and 6 bases, with 9 bases remaining between them. Germline V lookup: CDR1 MDHEN, CDR2 SYDVKM. The CDR3 loop spans 11 amino acids. This chain's CDR3 is CASSLLGEQYF. The CDR3 nucleotides are TGTGCCAGCAGCCTGTTGGGCGAGCAGTACTTC.

The chain employs TRBV11-2 and TRBJ2-4; 9 bases agree with TRBD2. Trimming cost V 1 base and J 4 bases; bases outside gene matches: 5. Germline V gene lookup returns CDR1 SGHAT and CDR2 FQNNGV. The CDR3 contains 16 residues. The CDR3 spells CASSLVASGVKNIQYF. The CDR3, as DNA: TGTGCCAGCAGCTTAGTGGCTAGCGGGGTAAAAAACATTCAGTACTTC.

The CDR3 spells CASPIAPTSPNNEQFF. CDR3 bases: TGTGCCAGCCCAATAGCCCCGACTAGCCCGAACAATGAGCAGTTCTTC. V and J are TRBV18 and TRBJ2-1; TRBD2 matches at 7 bases. CDR1 and CDR2 (germline): KGHSH, LQKENI. The ends lost 8 bases at V and 5 bases at J; junction bases unmatched: 15. The CDR3 is made up of 16 amino acids.

CDR3 coding DNA: TGTGCCAGCAGTCCAACTAGCGGGAGTGCAGATACGCAGTATTTT. This encodes CASSPTSGSADTQYF. This chain joins TRBV2 and TRBJ2-3; the match to TRBD2 covers 11 bases. V lost 5 bases to trimming and J lost 4 bases; unmatched junction nucleotides: 5. The CDR3 length is 15 residues. Germline V gene data show CDR1 as SNHLY and CDR2 as FYNNEI.

The V gene is TRBV30, the J gene TRBJ1-4, with a weak D call TRBD1 (5 bases). Trimming shortened V by 3 bases and J by 2 bases, and 16 bases separated the two germline ends. This CDR3 has 16 residues. In germline, CDR1 is GTSNPN, CDR2 SVGIG (reference sequence). This chain's CDR3 is CAWSPMGVTTNEKLFF. The CDR3 DNA follows: TGTGCCTGGAGCCCAATGGGGGTGACGACTAATGAAAAACTGTTTTTT.

The chain combines TRBV5-4 with TRBJ1-1; no reliable D call. Germline V gene data show CDR1 as SGHNT and CDR2 as YYREEE (reference sequence). CDR3 length equals 13 residues. Trimming took 4 bases from V and 4 from J, leaving 11 bases between them. The chain's CDR3 is CASSSGGPTEAFF. For the CDR3, the DNA is TGTGCCAGCAGCAGTGGAGGTCCCACTGAAGCTTTCTTT.

J is TRBJ1-4 and V is TRBV4-1; the D is unclear. The CDR3 has 14 amino acids. In germline, CDR1 is MGHRA, CDR2 YSYEKL. Trimming took off 3 bases at V and 4 bases at J, with 9 bases between the two ends. The CDR3 bases are TGCGCCAGCAGCCACGGAAGCTTTAATGAAAAACTGTTTTTT. Translating it yields CASSHGSFNEKLFF.

This sequence joins TRBV9 and TRBJ2-7; D could derive from TRBD1 or TRBD2 (5 bases each). The CDR3 loop spans 15 amino acids. Germline CDR1 is SGDLS and CDR2 is YYNGEE. Trimming left V 4 bases short and J 4 bases short, with 18 bases between. CDR3 DNA: TGTGCCAGCAGCCCGGGGACCTACAACGCGTACGAGCAGTACTTC. This sequence encodes CASSPGTYNAYEQYF.